These 2 T cell receptor beta chains originate from one sample sequenced in a study of blood T cell repertoires in COVID-19. TCRdb keeps only in-frame clones here, not all; method: immunoSEQ multiplex PCR. The repertoire holds 140,000 or so clones, around 82% seen once, with 4.2% in the top ten. Sequencing was carried out using peripheral blood. The receptors shown here come from a man aged 55-75 years with acute or convalescent COVID-19.

This clone was observed a handful of times. The rearrangement links TRBV15 to TRBJ2-1; a weak D match, TRBD2 (5 bases). The CDR3 consists of 13 residues. CDR1 and CDR2 from the germline V gene are LNHNV and YYDKDF (reference sequence). The V and J ends lost 0 bases and 11 bases respectively, with 11 bases between them. The CDR3, as DNA: TGTGCCACCAGCAGAGATCAGGCGGGCCAGCAGTTCTTC. This sequence encodes CATSRDQAGQQFF.

The chain uses TRBV18 and TRBJ1-1, with D possibly matching TRBD1 (6 bases). Trimming took off 4 bases at V and 0 bases at J, with 9 bases between the two ends. CDR3 size: 14 residues. Germline V gene data show CDR1 as KGHSH and CDR2 as LQKENI. CDR3 amino acids: CASSQGQMNTEAFF. CDR3 DNA: TGTGCCAGCTCACAAGGACAGATGAACACTGAAGCTTTCTTT.